This record looks at one TCR beta chain sequence and its context. The antigen is not known. Patients had blood sampled at baseline and again on cycle 4 day 1 and cycle 7 day 1. The data stem from a study of OX40 agonist ivuxolimab in advanced cancers. Study as a whole: Every 2 weeks, patients received ivuxolimab intravenously, dosed at 0.01 to 10 mg/kg.

Germline V lookup: CDR1 SGHRS, CDR2 YFSETQ. The junction had 14 bases not matched to a gene; V was cut back by 6 bases and J by 6 bases. This CDR3 has 15 amino acids. Profiled with immunoSEQ multiplex PCR; TCRdb holds only in-frame clones, not every one. The sample contains around 20,000 clones, around 82% of which appear only once. Study-level points and caveats: With doses of 0.1 to 3.0 mg/kg, CD4+ and CD8+ blood T cells had undergone clonal expansion by week 6. A proportion of nonresponders additionally exhibited low normalized T-cell clonal expansion.

V gene TRBV5-1 combines with J gene TRBJ2-7, with TRBD2 identical over 8 bases. Sequences were derived from CD4+ or CD8+ T cells sorted from blood, sampled in a trial of the OX40 agonist ivuxolimab. This clonotype was obtained from an adult with an advanced solid tumor such as melanoma, head and neck, liver or kidney cancer. The CDR3 DNA reads as TGCGCCAGCACCCCTCGAGCGGGGGCCACCTCCGAGCAGTACTTC. Protein: CASTPRAGATSEQYF. The full variable domain, with the rest looked up from reference TRBV5-1 and TRBJ2-7, is KAGVTQTPRYLIKTRGQQVTLSCSPISGHRSVSWYQQTPGQGLQFLFEYFSETQRNKGNFPGRFSGRQFSNSRSEMNVSTLELGDSALYLCASTPRAGATSEQYFGPGTRLTVT.